Presented here are 18 T cell receptor beta chains from one specimen sequenced in a study of T cells expressing NK-cell markers (TCRdb year 2020). The method was 5' RACE. Sequencing took place on an Illumina HiSeq 2000. Through TCRdb reprocessing, the reads give one entry per CDR3 protein sequence; DNA is omitted. The table for this sample lists about 380,000 distinct CDR3 sequences. About 5.2% of the sample is taken by the ten largest. The sample was blood T cells: a sorted CD56 or NKG2C T cell subset, CD4+ or CD8+ T cells, or bulk PBMC T cells (not recorded which). These receptors were taken from a man aged 18-70 years in good health.

CDR3 region: CASSHGTRREQYF. The J gene is TRBJ2-7, the V gene TRBV4-2; TCRdb's D call, TRBD2, is unchecked because there is no DNA. Germline loops: CDR1 LGHNA, CDR2 YNFKEQ. CDR3 length: 13 residues.

The chain combines TRBV12-3 or TRBV12-4 with TRBJ2-2; TCRdb reports TRBD2, a call that lacks DNA to check it against. CDR3 length: 13 residues. Here the CDR3 reads CAARRDFTGELFF.

CDR3 residues: CASSQAGYNQPQHF. This sequence joins TRBV3-1 and TRBJ1-5. The length of the CDR3 is 14 residues. CDR1 is LGHDT and CDR2 is YNNKEL in the germline V gene (reference sequence). Full variable domain (outside the CDR3, taken from reference TRBV3-1 and TRBJ1-5): DTAVSQTPKYLVTQMGNDKSIKCEQNLGHDTMYWYKQDSKKFLKIMFSYNNKELIINETVPNRFSPKSPDKAHLNLHINSLELGDSAVYFCASSQAGYNQPQHFGDGTRLSIL.

The chain carries TRBV10-2 and TRBJ2-1; TCRdb outputs TRBD1, but without DNA this stays unchecked. CDR1 is WSHSY and CDR2 is SAAADI in the germline V gene. CDR3 length: 15 amino acids. CDR3 sequence reads: CASSDSAGGSREQFF.

The V call is TRBV2, the J call TRBJ2-1; TCRdb gives TRBD1 as the D gene, but with no DNA this cannot be confirmed. Germline loops: CDR1 SNHLY, CDR2 FYNNEI. The CDR3 covers 15 residues. The CDR3 loop is CASDNRGYSYNEQFF.

The chain employs TRBV7-3 and TRBJ2-3; the TRBD2 assignment by TCRdb is unverifiable without DNA. Looked up from germline, CDR1 is SGHTA and CDR2 is FQGTGA. The CDR3 consists of 11 residues. CDR3 sequence: CASGSRDTQYF.

V and J are TRBV27 and TRBJ2-1. The germline V gene has CDR1 MNHEY and CDR2 SMNVEV (reference sequence). The CDR3 contains 15 residues. CDR3 residues: CASSFIAMGSNEQFF.

The chain joins TRBV20-1 to TRBJ1-2. Germline V CDR1 and CDR2: DFQATT, SNEGSKA (reference sequence). The CDR3 sequence is 15 residues long. The CDR3 loop is CSARDRVTANYGYTF.

The rearrangement joins TRBV7-9 to TRBJ2-4. The germline V gene has CDR1 SEHNR and CDR2 FQNEAQ (reference sequence). This CDR3 is built from 13 residues. The CDR3 protein is CASRTSLKNIQYF. The variable domain in full, completed from reference TRBV7-9 and TRBJ2-4, reads DTGVSQNPRHKITKRGQNVTFRCDPISEHNRLYWYRQTLGQGPEFLTYFQNEAQLEKSRLLSDRFSAERPKGSFSTLEIQRTEQGDSAMYLCASRTSLKNIQYFGAGTRLSVL.

V gene TRBV2 combines with J gene TRBJ2-5; TCRdb's D call, TRBD1, is unchecked because there is no DNA. Looked up from germline, CDR1 is SNHLY and CDR2 is FYNNEI. CDR3 length: 14 amino acids. This CDR3 reads CASSEVGDPETQYF.

The chain recombines TRBV2 with TRBJ2-7; TCRdb outputs TRBD2, but without DNA this stays unchecked. The germline V gene has CDR1 SNHLY and CDR2 FYNNEI. This CDR3 contains 15 residues. CDR3 residues: CASSGRGLADYEQYF.

The chain carries TRBV5-1 and TRBJ1-1. The CDR3 sequence is 13 residues long. Germline assignment: CDR1 SGHRS and CDR2 YFSETQ. The CDR3 loop is CASSRDLYTEAFF.

J is TRBJ2-3 and V is TRBV20-1; TCRdb reports TRBD1, a call that lacks DNA to check it against. The germline V gene encodes CDR1 DFQATT and CDR2 SNEGSKA (reference sequence). This CDR3 region has 15 residues. CDR3 protein: CSATLRAGGPDTQYF.

The chain links TRBV9 to TRBJ2-2; the D call from TCRdb, TRBD2, cannot be confirmed without DNA. The CDR3 is 16 residues long. Germline V gene lookup returns CDR1 SGDLS and CDR2 YYNGEE. The CDR3 here is CASSKGELGLTGELFF.

The genes are TRBV29-1 and TRBJ1-1; TCRdb's D gene call, TRBD1, goes unchecked for lack of DNA. CDR3 length: 14 amino acids. Per the germline V gene, CDR1 is SQVTM and CDR2 is ANQGSEA. The CDR3 sequence is CSATGHSADTEAFF.

The chain has TRBV6-1 and TRBJ1-6; TCRdb gives TRBD1 as the D gene, but with no DNA this cannot be confirmed. CDR1 is MNHNS, CDR2 SASEGT, per germline. This CDR3 has 14 amino acids. The CDR3 loop is CASRRDRGPSTLHF.

This sequence joins TRBV27 and TRBJ2-7. Germline V gives CDR1 MNHEY, CDR2 SMNVEV (reference sequence). The CDR3 is made up of 13 amino acids. This CDR3 is CASSLKQRYEQYF.

This chain uses TRBV28 with TRBJ1-1. This CDR3 is 13 amino acids long. Looked up from germline, CDR1 is MDHEN and CDR2 is SYDVKM. The CDR3 sequence: CASSLREWTEAFF.